The 9 T cell receptor beta chains listed next were all sequenced from one sample in a study of molecular identifiers for immune sequencing clone quantification. TCRdb called the PCR reads again in MiXCR, with one record for every CDR3 protein. The sample yields fewer than 350,000 distinct CDR3 sequences, about 23% seen once. The sequenced sample consisted of naive CD8+ T cells from blood, with Jurkat cell RNA spiked in. The subset here: FACS-sorted CD8+CD4-CCR7+CD45RA+ naive T cells. The source is a human donor in good health. Some libraries in this study had Jurkat cell RNA spiked in.

Comments on this clonotype: A much larger clone lies a single base off, so this may be a read error. This chain uses TRBV7-9 with TRBJ2-2, with TRBD1 matching over 7 bases. The CDR3 length is 18 residues. Germline CDR1 is SEHNR and CDR2 is FQNEAQ (reference sequence). The CDR3 sequence: CASSPPDHRGDNTGVLFF. Written as DNA, the CDR3 is TGTGCCAGCAGCCCACCAGATCACAGGGGCGACAACACCGGGGTGCTGTTTTTT. The full variable domain, in which reference TRBV7-9 and TRBJ2-2 provide the parts outside the CDR3, is DTGVSQNPRHKITKRGQNVTFRCDPISEHNRLYWYRQTLGQGPEFLTYFQNEAQLEKSRLLSDRFSAERPKGSFSTLEIQRTEQGDSAMYLCASSPPDHRGDNTGVLFFGEGSRLTVL.

The table lists this clonotype with a few counts. J is TRBJ2-7 and V is TRBV27; 9 bases are shared with TRBD2. The junction had 4 bases not matched to a gene; V was cut back by 3 bases and J by 7 bases. CDR3 length: 13 amino acids. Germline-derived CDR1 and CDR2 are MNHEY and SMNVEV (reference sequence). The DNA for the CDR3 is TGTGCCAGCAGTTTTAGCGGGAGCAATGAGCAGTACTTC. This encodes CASSFSGSNEQYF.

On this clonotype: This sequence may be a read error, since a much larger clone differs from it by one base. The chain combines TRBV7-9 with TRBJ2-3, with a possible D match to TRBD2 (5 bases). This CDR3 has 13 amino acids. CDR1 and CDR2 from the germline V gene are SEHNR and FQNEAQ (reference sequence). V was pared by 3 bases and J by 5 bases, with 9 bases between. CDR3 coding DNA: TGTGCCAGCAGCTTTGCGGGTGAAGATACGCAGTATTTT. This codes for CASSFAGEDTQYF.

The rearrangement joins TRBV27 to TRBJ2-3, with a tentative D call TRBD1 (6 bases). Deletions cut 6 bases from V and 0 bases from J, with 13 bases between. This CDR3 spans 15 amino acids. Germline V gives CDR1 MNHEY, CDR2 SMNVEV (reference sequence). CDR3 amino acids: CASSRGQLSTDTQYF. The CDR3 bases are TGTGCCAGCAGCAGAGGACAGCTAAGCACAGATACGCAGTATTTT.

This clonotype has at least ten counts. The rearrangement joins TRBV28 to TRBJ2-3; TRBD2 matches 9 bases. Germline loops: CDR1 MDHEN, CDR2 SYDVKM. Germline trimming cut 5 bases from V and 5 bases from J; bases unmatched to any gene: 8. This CDR3 contains 15 residues. This CDR3 reads CASSPNSGSEDTQYF. Written as DNA, the CDR3 is TGTGCCAGCAGTCCAAATAGCGGGAGTGAAGATACGCAGTATTTT.

This clonotype was seen a few times. The chain carries TRBV20-1 and TRBJ2-7, with 10 bases lining up with TRBD2. This CDR3 has 15 residues. The junction had 10 bases not matched to a gene; V was cut back by 5 bases and J by 3 bases. In germline, CDR1 is DFQATT, CDR2 SNEGSKA (reference sequence). CDR3 protein: CSASESGRANYEQYF. The CDR3 DNA reads as TGCAGTGCTTCAGAAAGCGGGAGGGCCAACTACGAGCAGTACTTC.

This clonotype was found many times. V is TRBV6-1 and J is TRBJ1-2, with D maybe TRBD1 (5 bases). Trimming removed 2 bases at V and 4 bases at J, with 14 bases between. The CDR3 contains 15 residues. CDR1 and CDR2 (germline): MNHNS, SASEGT. Written as DNA, the CDR3 is TGTGCCAGCAGTGAATGGGACGGAAGGGGCTATGGCTACACCTTC. Translated, it gives CASSEWDGRGYGYTF.

To note about this clonotype: One end of the junction varies from germline; a read error may be responsible. V gene TRBV5-6 combines with J gene TRBJ1-1; D unclear. Germline CDR1 reads SGHDT; CDR2 reads YYEEEE. The CDR3 is made up of 13 amino acids. CDR3 loop: CANSLAGYTEAFF. The CDR3 region has the DNA TGTGCCAACAGCCTGGCGGGATACACTGAAGCTTTCTTT.

V usage is TRBV7-9 and J usage is TRBJ2-7; 10 bases fit TRBD2. With 1 base clipped from V and 0 bases from J, the junction kept 9 bases outside the gene matches. Germline assignment: CDR1 SEHNR and CDR2 FQNEAQ (reference sequence). CDR3 size: 18 residues. In DNA, the CDR3 is TGTGCCAGCAGCTTAGGTAGCCTAGCGGGAGACCTCTCCTACGAGCAGTACTTC. This gives the protein CASSLGSLAGDLSYEQYF.